The rows below give T cell receptor beta chains drawn from one sample of a study of PD-1 blockade in classical Hodgkin lymphoma. Here immunoSEQ multiplex PCR was the method, and the copy in TCRdb shows in-frame clones only, minus some. The sample lists 40,000 to 55,000 clones, 78% occurring once. The material was peripheral blood mononuclear cells (PBMCs), obtained before the fourth cycle of nivolumab. The receptors stem from a human donor with classical Hodgkin lymphoma. The CDR3 runs from the conserved cysteine through the conserved F or W. D genes are given only for firm matches. Expanded clones get a size class; other rows say once, few or many, or leave the size out.

j_gene	v_gene	abundance	d_gene	CDR3aa	CDR3nt
TRBJ2-1	TRBV18	few	TRBD2	CASSLSLLGGGNNEQFF	TGTGCCAGCTCACTATCCTTACTGGGCGGGGGAAACAATGAGCAGTTCTTC
TRBJ2-7	TRBV7-9	NA	NA	CASSLMGPYEQYF	TGTGCCAGCAGCTTAATGGGGCCTTACGAGCAGTACTTC
TRBJ2-3	TRBV7-2	NA	TRBD2	CASSPGLAQYTDTQYF	TGTGCCAGCAGCCCCGGACTAGCGCAATACACAGATACGCAGTATTTT
TRBJ2-7	TRBV9	few	TRBD1	CASSPSGTESYEQYF	TGTGCCAGCAGCCCATCCGGGACAGAGTCCTACGAGCAGTACTTC
TRBJ1-1	TRBV7-9	NA	NA	CASSAKSRVTEAFF	TGTGCCAGCAGCGCCAAAAGCAGGGTCACTGAAGCTTTCTTT
TRBJ2-1	TRBV4-3	NA	NA	CASSQEVRDWGFGQFF	TGCGCCAGCAGCCAAGAAGTCCGGGACTGGGGATTTGGGCAGTTCTTC
TRBJ2-5	TRBV11-3	NA	NA	CASSFQGRRETQYF	TGTGCCAGCAGCTTTCAGGGGAGGCGGGAGACCCAGTACTTC
TRBJ1-2	TRBV28	once	NA	CASSLFQGDNYGYTF	TGTGCCAGCAGTTTGTTCCAGGGAGATAACTATGGCTACACCTTC
TRBJ1-2	TRBV5-5	NA	NA	CASSFQGLSGGYTF	TGTGCCAGCAGCTTCCAGGGCCTCTCAGGCGGCTACACCTTC
TRBJ2-1	TRBV28	NA	NA	CASSPANIQKKQFF	TGTGCCAGCAGTCCCGCCAATATTCAAAAGAAGCAGTTCTTC
TRBJ1-4	TRBV11-2	few	NA	CASRSGATNEKLFF	TGTGCCAGCAGATCGGGGGCTACTAATGAAAAACTGTTTTTT
TRBJ2-1	TRBV7-6	NA	NA	CASSFPGAYNEQFF	TGTGCCAGCAGCTTCCCGGGGGCCTACAATGAGCAGTTCTTC
TRBJ1-3	TRBV6-1	NA	NA	CASSEVFSGGGIYSGNTIYF	TGTGCCAGCAGTGAAGTTTTCTCCGGGGGAGGGATTTACTCTGGAAACACCATATATTTT
TRBJ1-5	TRBV6-5	NA	TRBD1	CASKPGQYSNQPQHF	TGTGCCAGCAAACCGGGACAGTATAGCAATCAGCCCCAGCATTTT
TRBJ2-3	TRBV28	NA	NA	CASSLVELLTDTQYF	TGTGCCAGCAGTTTAGTAGAACTCTTAACAGATACGCAGTATTTT
TRBJ1-2	TRBV5-1	NA	NA	CASSEGPSNYGYTF	TGCGCCAGCAGCGAGGGACCGTCTAACTATGGCTACACCTTC
TRBJ2-7	TRBV19	once	TRBD1	CASSTRTGGYEQYF	TGTGCCAGTAGTACAAGGACAGGGGGGTACGAGCAGTACTTC
TRBJ2-2	TRBV6-4	once	NA	CASSDQARGELFF	TGTGCCAGCAGTGACCAGGCTCGCGGGGAGCTGTTTTTT
TRBJ1-1	TRBV4-2	NA	NA	CASSQNVEEAFF	TGTGCCAGCAGCCAAAACGTGGAGGAAGCTTTCTTT
TRBJ2-3	TRBV9	NA	TRBD2	CASSIAGATDTQYF	TGTGCCAGCAGCATAGCGGGGGCCACAGATACGCAGTATTTT
TRBJ1-4	TRBV4-2	NA	NA	CASSLRDRDEKLFF	TGTGCCAGCAGCCTCCGGGACCGGGATGAAAAACTGTTTTTT
TRBJ2-3	TRBV21-1	NA	NA	CASSKDPDSTDTQYF	TGTGCCAGCAGCAAAGATCCCGATAGCACAGATACGCAGTATTTT
TRBJ2-5	TRBV6-5	NA	TRBD1	CASRPIGTGQETQYF	TGTGCCAGCAGACCAATCGGGACAGGGCAGGAGACCCAGTACTTC
TRBJ1-2	TRBV7-9	NA	NA	CASSLRIEDNYGYTF	TGTGCCAGCAGCTTAAGGATAGAAGATAACTATGGCTACACCTTC
TRBJ2-2	TRBV6-5	NA	NA	CASRRWDSLNGELFF	TGTGCCAGCAGGAGGTGGGACTCCCTTAACGGGGAGCTGTTTTTT
TRBJ2-7	TRBV10-2	NA	TRBD1	CASSVGTGGVEQYF	TGCGCCAGCAGCGTCGGGACAGGGGGTGTCGAGCAGTACTTC
TRBJ2-3	TRBV18	once	TRBD1	CASSWTGRDTQYF	TGTGCCAGCTCGTGGACAGGGCGAGATACGCAGTATTTT
TRBJ1-1	TRBV30	NA	NA	CAWSVWTATEAFF	TGTGCCTGGAGTGTATGGACGGCGACTGAAGCTTTCTTT
TRBJ2-5	TRBV7-2	few	NA	CASSFQGTQETQYF	TGTGCCAGCAGCTTCCAGGGTACCCAAGAGACCCAGTACTTC
TRBJ2-1	TRBV13	few	NA	CASSLSGNEQFF	TGTGCCAGCAGCTTGTCGGGCAATGAGCAGTTCTTC
TRBJ2-2	TRBV10-3	NA	TRBD2	CAISPGLAGSTNTGELFF	TGTGCCATCAGCCCGGGACTAGCGGGGTCTACGAACACCGGGGAGCTGTTTTTT
TRBJ2-1	TRBV9	few	NA	CASSSPGGEYSYNEQFF	TGTGCCAGCAGCTCCCCTGGCGGGGAATACTCCTACAATGAGCAGTTCTTC
TRBJ2-1	TRBV29-1	once	TRBD2	CSVVPTSGGLNEQFF	TGCAGCGTTGTCCCTACTAGCGGGGGTTTGAATGAGCAGTTCTTC
TRBJ2-3	TRBV9	NA	NA	CASSVAGAGAHTDTQYF	TGTGCCAGCAGCGTAGCCGGGGCAGGCGCTCACACAGATACGCAGTATTTT
TRBJ2-7	TRBV10-2	NA	NA	CASRGTGSTYEQYF	TGCGCCAGCAGGGGAACTGGGAGTACCTACGAGCAGTACTTC
TRBJ1-1	TRBV19	NA	NA	CASSIFETGTEAFF	TGTGCCAGTAGTATCTTCGAGACGGGCACTGAAGCTTTCTTT
TRBJ2-2	TRBV19	NA	NA	CATTLLATNTGELFF	TGTGCCACTACCCTACTAGCTACGAACACCGGGGAGCTGTTTTTT
TRBJ2-3	TRBV5-1	NA	TRBD2	CASRAGPSTDTQYF	TGCGCCAGCAGAGCGGGGCCCTCCACAGATACGCAGTATTTT
TRBJ1-2	TRBV19	NA	TRBD1	CASSSGGARGYTF	TGTGCCAGTTCGTCAGGGGGCGCAAGGGGCTACACCTTC
TRBJ1-2	TRBV7-9	few	NA	CASSLGNVGGYGYTF	TGTGCCAGCAGCCTTGGAAATGTGGGGGGCTATGGCTACACCTTC
TRBJ1-1	TRBV19	NA	TRBD1	CASYLQGTPAFF	TGTGCCAGTTATCTACAGGGGACCCCGGCTTTCTTT
TRBJ2-7	TRBV15	few	NA	CATSRRRDEQYF	TGTGCCACCAGCCGCCGACGGGACGAGCAGTACTTC
TRBJ2-7	TRBV6-1	NA	TRBD1	CASGRDRDSEQYF	TGTGCCTCAGGGCGAGACAGGGATAGCGAGCAGTACTTC
TRBJ1-5	TRBV27	NA	NA	CASSLSRAGSQPQHF	TGTGCCAGCAGTTTATCGAGAGCAGGATCTCAGCCCCAGCATTTT
TRBJ2-7	TRBV5-1	NA	NA	CASSLEVPSYEQYF	TGCGCCAGCAGCTTGGAGGTCCCCTCCTACGAGCAGTACTTC
TRBJ1-5	TRBV19	NA	TRBD1	CASSSPGQGASSQHF	TGTGCCAGTAGTTCTCCGGGACAGGGGGCTTCTTCCCAGCATTTT
TRBJ2-2	TRBV28	NA	TRBD1	CASSSGQLTGELFF	TGTGCCAGCAGTTCGGGACAGCTCACCGGGGAGCTGTTTTTT
TRBJ2-7	TRBV18	NA	NA	CASSPAGTESSYEQYF	TGTGCCAGCTCACCCGCGGGGACCGAGAGCTCCTACGAGCAGTACTTC
TRBJ1-4	TRBV19	NA	TRBD1	CASSDRGAEKLFF	TGTGCCAGTAGCGACAGGGGGGCTGAAAAACTGTTTTTT
TRBJ1-5	TRBV28	NA	TRBD1	CASSYLAGQGTQPQHF	TGTGCCAGCAGTTACCTAGCGGGACAGGGGACTCAGCCCCAGCATTTT
TRBJ2-1	TRBV9	many	NA	CASSRRQEPYNEQFF	TGTGCCAGCAGCAGAAGACAGGAACCTTACAATGAGCAGTTCTTC
TRBJ1-1	TRBV6-6	NA	NA	CASSSMGGAEAFF	TGTGCCAGCAGTTCTATGGGGGGCGCTGAAGCTTTCTTT
TRBJ1-1	TRBV5-6	NA	TRBD1	CASSYFGTGRTEAFF	TGTGCCAGCAGCTATTTTGGGACAGGGCGCACTGAAGCTTTCTTT
TRBJ1-2	TRBV6-5	NA	NA	CASSPTPNYGYTF	TGTGCCAGCAGCCCAACACCTAACTATGGCTACACCTTC
TRBJ2-6	TRBV5-4	NA	NA	CASSLDSSGANVLTF	TGTGCCAGCAGCTTGGATTCCTCTGGGGCCAACGTCCTGACTTTC
TRBJ2-1	TRBV21-1	NA	NA	CASSKAPTSYNEQFF	TGTGCCAGCAGCAAAGCCCCGACCAGCTACAATGAGCAGTTCTTC
TRBJ2-3	TRBV5-1	NA	TRBD1	CASSSGTGGDTQYF	TGCGCCAGCAGCTCCGGGACAGGGGGTGATACGCAGTATTTT
TRBJ1-4	TRBV12-5	NA	NA	CASGGEKLFF	TGTGCTAGTGGGGGTGAAAAACTGTTTTTT